The T cell receptor (beta chain) described here comes from a study of CD8+ T cells in alopecia areata. V lost 6 bases and J lost 7, with 10 bases in between. The V gene's germline CDR1 is SNHLY and CDR2 FYNNEI. The CDR3 contains 12 residues. Sequencing relied on a cDNA template that was reverse transcribed from extracted RNA. Assay: immunoSEQ multiplex PCR; the TCRdb copy retains only in-frame clones and omits some. The sample has 150,000 or so clones, 87% seen once. The chain carries TRBV2 and TRBJ2-1, with a tentative D call TRBD1 (5 bases). Sample: CD8+ T cells sorted from blood, taken at week 0. The source of this sequence is a human donor with alopecia areata. The CDR3 here is CASRAQGNEQFF. CDR3 sequence (DNA): TGTGCCAGCAGGGCCCAGGGTAATGAGCAGTTCTTC.